The 18 T cell receptor beta chains presented below share a single source sample, sequenced in a study of technical replicates of blood from a handful of donors. Profiling relied on immunoSEQ multiplex PCR, and the TCRdb table lists in-frame clones only, not all of them. The sample yields more than 75,000 clones, 80% to 95% seen once. Sequencing input: T cells isolated from PBMCs. All receptors derive from a human donor in good health.

The chain couples TRBV30 to TRBJ1-1; 7 bases align to TRBD1. Germline CDR1 is GTSNPN and CDR2 is SVGIG (reference sequence). The CDR3 loop spans 15 amino acids. V lost 4 bases and J lost 5; bases outside the gene matches: 13. The DNA of the CDR3 is TGTGCCTGGAACGGACAGGCCCTAATTCGGACTGAAGCTTTCTTT. It translates to CAWNGQALIRTEAFF.

V is TRBV2 and J is TRBJ1-1; no firm D call. The V end was cut by 6 bases, the J end by 8 bases, with 7 bases between. Germline values: CDR1 SNHLY, CDR2 FYNNEI. CDR3 length equals 10 residues. The CDR3 bases are TGTGCCAGCAGGGTCAGGGAAGCTTTCTTT. Protein: CASRVREAFF.

J is TRBJ1-2 and V is TRBV6-5; TRBD1 matches at 8 bases. Unmatched junction bases numbered 7, after V lost 2 bases and J lost 2 bases. Looked up from germline, CDR1 is MNHEY and CDR2 is SVGAGI. This CDR3 has 16 amino acids. The DNA for the CDR3 is TGTGCCAGCAGTTACCGGGACAGGCAGGGGAACTATGGCTACACCTTC. This encodes CASSYRDRQGNYGYTF.

The V call is TRBV6-1, the J call TRBJ1-1, with a tentative D call TRBD1 (6 bases). V lost 8 bases to trimming and J lost 2 bases, with 12 bases between them. The CDR3 length is 13 residues. From germline, CDR1 is MNHNS and CDR2 SASEGT. The CDR3 DNA is TGTGCCAGCGTAGGACAGACCAACACTGAAGCTTTCTTT. Protein product: CASVGQTNTEAFF.

The chain couples TRBV4-1 to TRBJ1-1; possibly TRBD1 for D (6 bases). V lost 0 bases to trimming and J lost 0 bases, with 11 bases between them. CDR1 MGHRA and CDR2 YSYEKL come from the germline V gene. The CDR3 runs to 16 residues. CDR3 DNA: TGCGCCAGCAGCCAAGAATCCGGACAGTTGAACACTGAAGCTTTCTTT. Protein sequence: CASSQESGQLNTEAFF.

V usage is TRBV18 and J usage is TRBJ2-3; 9 bases line up with TRBD2. Germline values: CDR1 KGHSH, CDR2 LQKENI. The CDR3 is made up of 14 amino acids. Unmatched junction bases numbered 1, after V lost 4 bases and J lost 2 bases. The CDR3 spells CASSLAGATDTQYF. CDR3 bases: TGTGCCAGCTCACTAGCGGGGGCCACAGATACGCAGTATTTT. The full variable domain, its missing parts supplied by reference TRBV18 and TRBJ2-3, is NAGVMQNPRHLVRRRGQEARLRCSPMKGHSHVYWYRQLPEEGLKFMVYLQKENIIDESGMPKERFSAEFPKEGPSILRIQQVVRGDSAAYFCASSLAGATDTQYFGPGTRLTVL.

The chain combines TRBV5-6 with TRBJ1-1, with a tentative D call TRBD1 (5 bases). This CDR3 comprises 12 residues. Trimming removed 5 bases at V and 7 bases at J, with 12 bases between. Germline-derived CDR1 and CDR2 are SGHDT and YYEEEE. In nucleotides, the CDR3 is TGTGCCAGCAGAGGACAAATCGATGAAGCTTTCTTT. It is translated as CASRGQIDEAFF. The entire variable domain, with the rest obtained from reference TRBV5-6 and TRBJ1-1, is as follows: DAGVTQSPTHLIKTRGQQVTLRCSPKSGHDTVSWYQQALGQGPQFIFQYYEEEERQRGNFPDRFSGHQFPNYSSELNVNALLLGDSALYLCASRGQIDEAFFGQGTRLTVV.

The chain joins TRBV14 to TRBJ2-6, with D unclear. With 0 bases removed from V and 0 bases from J, the gap between germline ends came to 6 bases. The V gene's germline CDR1 is SGHDN and CDR2 FVKESK. The length of the CDR3 is 16 residues. The CDR3 loop reads CASSQEQFSGANVLTF. The CDR3 DNA reads as TGTGCCAGCAGCCAAGAACAGTTCTCTGGGGCCAACGTCCTGACTTTC.

V usage is TRBV9 and J usage is TRBJ1-2, with 7 bases lining up with TRBD1. The J segment lost 3 bases and the V segment lost 3 bases, leaving 11 bases of the junction unmatched. The CDR3 runs to 16 residues. Germline CDR1 SGDLS, CDR2 YYNGEE. The CDR3 bases are TGTGCCAGCAGCGCCTCGAGGGCGGGACAGCACTATGGCTACACCTTC. It is translated as CASSASRAGQHYGYTF.

The rearrangement uses TRBV7-9 and TRBJ2-3; D might be TRBD2 (5 bases). V lost 6 bases and J lost 6, with 16 bases in between. This CDR3 spans 14 amino acids. Looked up from germline, CDR1 is SEHNR and CDR2 is FQNEAQ (reference sequence). As DNA, the CDR3 is TGTGCCAGCAGTCCCGGGGATGACCGGGATACGCAGTATTTT. Protein product: CASSPGDDRDTQYF.

The chain employs TRBV29-1 and TRBJ2-3; 8 bases map to TRBD1. CDR1 is SQVTM and CDR2 is ANQGSEA in the germline V gene. This CDR3 contains 14 residues. V trimming: 5 bases; J trimming: 3 bases; junction bases outside the gene matches: 7. CDR3 coding DNA: TGCAGCGTTCGGGCAGGGGGCTCGACAGATACGCAGTATTTT. Its translation: CSVRAGGSTDTQYF.

Only one count was recorded for this clone. This rearrangement joins TRBV5-1 to TRBJ1-1, with D unresolved. Germline V CDR1 and CDR2: SGHRS, YFSETQ. The CDR3 totals 16 residues. V gave up 0 bases and J gave up 0 bases, with 12 bases separating them. The CDR3 DNA is TGCGCCAGCAGCTTGGGTGTGCCAGGCATGAACACTGAAGCTTTCTTT. Translation gives CASSLGVPGMNTEAFF.

V usage is TRBV30 and J usage is TRBJ2-3; D is ambiguous. CDR1 is GTSNPN and CDR2 is SVGIG in the germline V gene (reference sequence). Deletions cut 0 bases from V and 5 bases from J, with 6 bases between. The CDR3 is 12 amino acids. The CDR3 loop reads CAWSVDRDTQYF. In DNA, the CDR3 is TGTGCCTGGAGTGTAGATAGAGATACGCAGTATTTT. The variable domain in full, with the rest retrieved from reference TRBV30 and TRBJ2-3, is SQTIHQWPATLVQPVGSPLSLECTVEGTSNPNLYWYRQAAGRGLQLLFYSVGIGQISSEVPQNLSASRPQDRQFILSSKKLLLSDSGFYLCAWSVDRDTQYFGPGTRLTVL.

The rearrangement uses TRBV7-2 and TRBJ2-3; D might be TRBD1 (6 bases). Per germline, CDR1 SGHTA and CDR2 FQGNSA. The germline V and J ends were trimmed by 2 bases and 0 bases, with 18 bases remaining between them. This CDR3 contains 18 residues. The CDR3 DNA reads as TGTGCCAGCAGCTTACGACCGAACAGGGAAAGGAGCACAGATACGCAGTATTTT. This codes for CASSLRPNRERSTDTQYF.

The chain carries TRBV7-9 and TRBJ1-6; 7 nucleotides agree with TRBD1. The trim removed 1 base at V and 11 bases at J, leaving 5 bases unmatched. CDR1 and CDR2 (germline): SEHNR, FQNEAQ (reference sequence). This CDR3 has 14 residues. CDR3 loop: CASSLGGDSPPLHF. CDR3 in DNA: TGTGCCAGCAGCTTAGGGGGGGACAGTCCACCCCTCCACTTT.

The rearrangement joins TRBV28 to TRBJ1-1, with 9 bases matching TRBD1. From germline, CDR1 is MDHEN and CDR2 SYDVKM. The CDR3 sequence is 14 residues long. Losses at the gene ends were 4 bases for V and 4 bases for J; bases not matched to a gene: 4. The CDR3 sequence is CASSSPGQGTEAFF. The CDR3 nucleotides are TGTGCCAGCAGTTCCCCGGGACAGGGCACTGAAGCTTTCTTT. Supplemented by reference TRBV28 and TRBJ1-1, the full variable domain reads DVKVTQSSRYLVKRTGEKVFLECVQDMDHENMFWYRQDPGLGLRLIYFSYDVKMKEKGDIPEGYSVSREKKERFSLILESASTNQTSMYLCASSSPGQGTEAFFGQGTRLTVV.

The chain is built from TRBV2 and TRBJ1-1; 10 bases align to TRBD1. With 4 bases clipped from V and 4 bases from J, the junction kept 3 bases outside the gene matches. The CDR3 contains 14 residues. CDR1 and CDR2 from the germline V gene are SNHLY and FYNNEI. In DNA form, the CDR3 reads TGTGCCAGCAGTGGAGGACAGGGGGGCACTGAAGCTTTCTTT. It translates to CASSGGQGGTEAFF.

V and J are TRBV6-1 and TRBJ1-3; D not resolved. CDR1 and CDR2 from the germline V gene are MNHNS and SASEGT. V lost 3 bases and J 0 bases, leaving 9 bases between the germline ends. This CDR3 spans 15 amino acids. CDR3 in DNA: TGTGCCAGCAGTGATCGGTTGTACTCTGGAAACACCATATATTTT. Residues: CASSDRLYSGNTIYF.